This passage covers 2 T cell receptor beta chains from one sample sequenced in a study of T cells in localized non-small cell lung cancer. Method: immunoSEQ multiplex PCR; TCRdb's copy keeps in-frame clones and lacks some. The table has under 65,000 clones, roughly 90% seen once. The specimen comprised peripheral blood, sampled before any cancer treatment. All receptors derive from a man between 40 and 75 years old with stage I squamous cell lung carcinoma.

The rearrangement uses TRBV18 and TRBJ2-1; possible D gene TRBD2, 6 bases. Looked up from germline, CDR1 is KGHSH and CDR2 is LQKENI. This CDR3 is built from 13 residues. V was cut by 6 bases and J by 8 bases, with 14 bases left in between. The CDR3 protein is CASSETRNDEQFF. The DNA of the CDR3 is TGTGCCAGCTCCGAGACTAGAAACGATGAGCAGTTCTTC.

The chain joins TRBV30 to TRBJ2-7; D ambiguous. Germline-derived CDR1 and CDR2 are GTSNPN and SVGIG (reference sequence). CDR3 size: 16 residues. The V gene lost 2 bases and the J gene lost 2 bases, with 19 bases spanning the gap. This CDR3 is CAWSPIQRYLAYEQYF. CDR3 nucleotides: TGTGCCTGGAGTCCTATCCAGCGCTATTTGGCCTACGAGCAGTACTTC.